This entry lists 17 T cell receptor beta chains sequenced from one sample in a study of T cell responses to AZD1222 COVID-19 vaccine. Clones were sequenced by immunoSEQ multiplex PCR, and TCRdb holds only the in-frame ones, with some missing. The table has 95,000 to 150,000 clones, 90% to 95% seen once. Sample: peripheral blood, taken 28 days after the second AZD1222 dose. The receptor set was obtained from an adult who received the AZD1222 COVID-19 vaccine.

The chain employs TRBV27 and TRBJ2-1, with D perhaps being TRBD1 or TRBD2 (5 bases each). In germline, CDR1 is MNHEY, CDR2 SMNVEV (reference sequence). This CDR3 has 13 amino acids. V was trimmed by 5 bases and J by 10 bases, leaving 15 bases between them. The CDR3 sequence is CASSPSSRAEQFF. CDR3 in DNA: TGTGCCAGCAGTCCATCTAGCAGGGCCGAGCAGTTCTTC.

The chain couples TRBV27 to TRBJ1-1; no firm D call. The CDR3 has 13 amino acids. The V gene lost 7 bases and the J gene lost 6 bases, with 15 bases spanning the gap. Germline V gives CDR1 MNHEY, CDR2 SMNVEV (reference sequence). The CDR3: CASTRFGYAEAFF. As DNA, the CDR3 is TGTGCCAGCACCCGATTTGGGTACGCTGAAGCTTTCTTT.

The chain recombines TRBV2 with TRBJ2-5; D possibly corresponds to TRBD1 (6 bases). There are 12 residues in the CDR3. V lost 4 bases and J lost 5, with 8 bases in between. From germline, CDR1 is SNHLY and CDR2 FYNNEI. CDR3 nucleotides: TGTGCCAGCAGTGCAGGGGAGGAGACCCAGTACTTC. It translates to CASSAGEETQYF.

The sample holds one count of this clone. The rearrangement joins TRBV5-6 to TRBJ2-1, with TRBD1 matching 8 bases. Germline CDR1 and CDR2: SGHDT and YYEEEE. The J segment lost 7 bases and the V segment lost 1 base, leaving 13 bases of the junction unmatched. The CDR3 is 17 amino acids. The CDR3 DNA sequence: TGTGCCAGCAGCTTGCGGACAGGGACTCCTTCGTGGAATGAGCAGTTCTTC. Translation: CASSLRTGTPSWNEQFF. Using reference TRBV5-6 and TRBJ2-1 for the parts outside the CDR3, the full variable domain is DAGVTQSPTHLIKTRGQQVTLRCSPKSGHDTVSWYQQALGQGPQFIFQYYEEEERQRGNFPDRFSGHQFPNYSSELNVNALLLGDSALYLCASSLRTGTPSWNEQFFGPGTRLTVL.

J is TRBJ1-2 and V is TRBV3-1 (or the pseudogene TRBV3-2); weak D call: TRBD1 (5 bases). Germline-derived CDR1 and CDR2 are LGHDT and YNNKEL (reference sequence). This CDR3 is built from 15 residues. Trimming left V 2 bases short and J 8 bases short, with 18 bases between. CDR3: CASSQLTVTYSGYTF. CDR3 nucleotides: TGTGCCAGCAGCCAACTGACAGTGACGTATAGCGGCTACACCTTC.

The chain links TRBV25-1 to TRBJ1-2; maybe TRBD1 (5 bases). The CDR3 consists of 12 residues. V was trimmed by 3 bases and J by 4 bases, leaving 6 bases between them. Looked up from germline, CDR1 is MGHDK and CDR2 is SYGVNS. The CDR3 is CASSEGGYGYTF. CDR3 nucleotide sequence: TGTGCCAGCAGTGAGGGGGGCTATGGCTACACCTTC.

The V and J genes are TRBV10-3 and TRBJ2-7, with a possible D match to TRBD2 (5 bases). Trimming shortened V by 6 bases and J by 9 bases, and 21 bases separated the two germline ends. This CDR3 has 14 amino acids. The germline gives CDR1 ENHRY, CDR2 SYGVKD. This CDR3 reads CAIRPTGVGWGQYF. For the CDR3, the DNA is TGTGCCATCAGACCGACCGGGGTGGGGTGGGGGCAGTACTTC.

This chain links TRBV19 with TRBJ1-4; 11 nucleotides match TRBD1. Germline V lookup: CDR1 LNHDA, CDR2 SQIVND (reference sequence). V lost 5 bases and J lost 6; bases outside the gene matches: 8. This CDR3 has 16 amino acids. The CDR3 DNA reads TGTGCCAGTAGTGCCCGGGACAGGGGGAGAGATGAAAAACTGTTTTTT. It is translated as CASSARDRGRDEKLFF.

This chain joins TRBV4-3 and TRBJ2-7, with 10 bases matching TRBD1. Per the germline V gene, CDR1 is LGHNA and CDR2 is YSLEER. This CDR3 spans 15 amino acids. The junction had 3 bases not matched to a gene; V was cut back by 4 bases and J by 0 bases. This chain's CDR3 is CASSLGTGVSYEQYF. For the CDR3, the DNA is TGCGCCAGCAGCCTGGGGACAGGGGTCTCCTACGAGCAGTACTTC.

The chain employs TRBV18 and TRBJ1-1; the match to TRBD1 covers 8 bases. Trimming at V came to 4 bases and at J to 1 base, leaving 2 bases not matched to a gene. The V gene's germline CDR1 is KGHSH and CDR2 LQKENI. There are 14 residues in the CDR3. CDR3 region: CASSLDRGNTEAFF. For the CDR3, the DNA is TGTGCCAGCTCACTCGACAGGGGGAACACTGAAGCTTTCTTT.

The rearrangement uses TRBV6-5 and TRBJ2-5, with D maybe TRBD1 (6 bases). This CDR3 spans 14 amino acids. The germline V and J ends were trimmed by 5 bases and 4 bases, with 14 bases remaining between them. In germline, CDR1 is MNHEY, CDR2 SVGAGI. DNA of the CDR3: TGTGCCAGCAGTCCTACAGGGCAGACAGAGACCCAGTACTTC. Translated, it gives CASSPTGQTETQYF.

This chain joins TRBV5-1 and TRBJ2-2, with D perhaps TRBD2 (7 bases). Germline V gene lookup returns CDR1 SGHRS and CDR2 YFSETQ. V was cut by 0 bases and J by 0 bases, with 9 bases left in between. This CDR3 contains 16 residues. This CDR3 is CASSLVGGPNTGELFF. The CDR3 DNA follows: TGCGCCAGCAGCTTGGTGGGGGGGCCGAACACCGGGGAGCTGTTTTTT.

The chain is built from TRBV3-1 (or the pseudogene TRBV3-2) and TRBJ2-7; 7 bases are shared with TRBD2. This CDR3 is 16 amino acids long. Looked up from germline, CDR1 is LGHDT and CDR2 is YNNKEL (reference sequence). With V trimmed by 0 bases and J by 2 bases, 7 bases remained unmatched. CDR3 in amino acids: CASSQDEGGSPYEQYF. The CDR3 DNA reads TGTGCCAGCAGCCAAGACGAGGGAGGGAGTCCCTACGAGCAGTACTTC.

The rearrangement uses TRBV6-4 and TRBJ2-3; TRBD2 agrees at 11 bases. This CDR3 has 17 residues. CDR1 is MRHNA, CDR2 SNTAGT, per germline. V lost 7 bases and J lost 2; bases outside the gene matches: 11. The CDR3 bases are TGTGCCAGCAAGTGGGCTAGCGGGGGGCCTAACACAGATACGCAGTATTTT. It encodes CASKWASGGPNTDTQYF.

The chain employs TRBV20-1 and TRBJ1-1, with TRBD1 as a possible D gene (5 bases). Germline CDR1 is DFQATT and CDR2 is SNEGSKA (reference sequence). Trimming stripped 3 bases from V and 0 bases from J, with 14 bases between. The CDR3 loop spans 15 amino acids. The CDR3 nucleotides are TGCAGTGCTAGTGATTCCGCGGGGCTGAACACTGAAGCTTTCTTT. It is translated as CSASDSAGLNTEAFF.

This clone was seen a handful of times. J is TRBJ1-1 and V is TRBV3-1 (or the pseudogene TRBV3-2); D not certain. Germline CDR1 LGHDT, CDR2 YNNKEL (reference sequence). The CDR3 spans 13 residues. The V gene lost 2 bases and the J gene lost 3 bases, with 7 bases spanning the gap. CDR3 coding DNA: TGTGCCAGCAGCCAAATAATGGACACTGAAGCTTTCTTT. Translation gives CASSQIMDTEAFF.

CDR3 protein: CASSHGGTQYF. CDR3 in DNA: TGTGCCAGCAGCCACGGGGGGACCCAGTACTTC. V is TRBV3-1 (or the pseudogene TRBV3-2) and J is TRBJ2-5; tentatively, D is TRBD2 (6 bases). Germline loops: CDR1 LGHDT, CDR2 YNNKEL (reference sequence). Trimming pared 3 bases from V and 7 bases from J, leaving 6 bases between. The CDR3 spans 11 residues.